One and the same sample provided the 29 T cell receptor beta chains below, sequenced in a study of blood T cells in healthy people across ages. Through a sample-barcoded 5' primer and a J-beta primer mix, a second PCR was run for roughly 6 to 11 cycles. TCRdb redid the calling of the 5' RACE reads with MiXCR, one entry per CDR3 protein. The repertoire includes about 900,000 distinct CDR3 sequences, under 50% of them detected once, and roughly 13% sits in the top ten. Sequencing input: blood. The receptor source for this set is a man younger than 40 in good health.

The table lists this clonotype with a few counts. The chain employs TRBV19 and TRBJ2-3; D call uncertain. Germline lookup yields CDR1 LNHDA and CDR2 SQIVND (reference sequence). This CDR3 is built from 13 residues. Trimming left V 3 bases short and J 2 bases short, with 6 bases between. CDR3 DNA: TGTGCCAGTAGTATGCACTACACAGATACGCAGTATTTT. It codes for CASSMHYTDTQYF.

This clonotype has a handful of counts. Relative to the germline gene, one junction end is altered; a read error may explain this. This rearrangement joins TRBV20-1 to TRBJ2-1, with D maybe TRBD2 (5 bases). Germline loops: CDR1 DFQATT, CDR2 SNEGSKA (reference sequence). The CDR3 contains 13 residues. As DNA, the CDR3 is TGCAGTACTAGACCTCGACCTGGGAATGAGCAGTTCTTC. As protein: CSTRPRPGNEQFF.

This clonotype has just a few counts. The chain uses TRBV5-1 and TRBJ2-5; D gene uncertain. The CDR3 spans 15 residues. The ends were cut back, 1 base at V and 0 bases at J, with 10 bases in the middle. Germline assignment: CDR1 SGHRS and CDR2 YFSETQ. As DNA, the CDR3 is TGCGCCAGCAGCTTGTCTAGGCCGGACCAAGAGACCCAGTACTTC. Its protein product is CASSLSRPDQETQYF.

The rearrangement uses TRBV20-1 and TRBJ1-1; D is perhaps TRBD1 (5 bases). Germline CDR1 reads DFQATT; CDR2 reads SNEGSKA (reference sequence). This CDR3 spans 15 amino acids. The V end was cut by 1 base, the J end by 3 bases, with 15 bases between. CDR3 residues: CSARVKGRGYTEAFF. The CDR3 DNA sequence: TGCAGTGCTAGAGTAAAGGGTCGGGGGTACACTGAAGCTTTCTTT.

The V gene is TRBV6-5, the J gene TRBJ2-3; 10 nucleotides match TRBD1. V was clipped by 0 bases and J by 1 base; unmatched bases: 1. Germline lookup yields CDR1 MNHEY and CDR2 SVGAGI. The CDR3 spans 16 residues. CDR3 residues: CASSYSGQGRTDTQYF. DNA of the CDR3: TGTGCCAGCAGTTACTCGGGACAGGGGCGCACAGATACGCAGTATTTT.

The chain is built from TRBV6-5 and TRBJ1-2; D unclear. The CDR3 is 13 amino acids. The ends were cut back, 2 bases at V and 3 bases at J, with 7 bases in the middle. CDR1 MNHEY and CDR2 SVGAGI come from the germline V gene. Written as DNA, the CDR3 is TGTGCCAGCAGTTACGGGGAACACTATGGCTACACCTTC. Protein: CASSYGEHYGYTF.

The chain is built from TRBV10-3 and TRBJ1-2; 7 nucleotides align to TRBD1. V shed 5 bases and J 7 bases; nucleotides not matched to a gene: 13. The CDR3 totals 15 residues. In germline, CDR1 is ENHRY, CDR2 SYGVKD. The CDR3 coding sequence is TGTGCCATCAGTTTCATTCCTGAACAGGGGACTGGCTACACCTTC. Amino acids: CAISFIPEQGTGYTF.

J is TRBJ1-5 and V is TRBV20-1; weak D call: TRBD1 (6 bases). Germline CDR1 DFQATT, CDR2 SNEGSKA (reference sequence). CDR3 length: 16 amino acids. With 0 bases removed from V and 0 bases from J, the gap between germline ends came to 12 bases. The chain's CDR3 is CSAREGAGYSNQPQHF. The CDR3 DNA follows: TGCAGTGCTAGAGAGGGGGCCGGTTATAGCAATCAGCCCCAGCATTTT.

The chain combines TRBV28 with TRBJ2-7; D might be TRBD2 (7 bases). The CDR3 runs to 11 residues. V shed 11 bases and J shed 4 bases, with 12 bases lying between them. CDR1 is MDHEN and CDR2 is SYDVKM in the germline V gene. CDR3 sequence reads: CAVGGTYEQYF. CDR3 nucleotides: TGTGCCGTGGGGGGGACATACGAGCAGTACTTC. The whole variable domain, filled in from reference TRBV28 and TRBJ2-7, reads DVKVTQSSRYLVKRTGEKVFLECVQDMDHENMFWYRQDPGLGLRLIYFSYDVKMKEKGDIPEGYSVSREKKERFSLILESASTNQTSMYLCAVGGTYEQYFGPGTRLTVT.

This chain uses TRBV7-9 with TRBJ2-7; D is uncertain. In germline, CDR1 is SEHNR, CDR2 FQNEAQ (reference sequence). This CDR3 contains 14 residues. V gave up 1 base and J gave up 5 bases, with 12 bases separating them. CDR3 loop: CASSLEVTADEQYF. The DNA for the CDR3 is TGTGCCAGCAGCTTAGAGGTTACAGCCGACGAGCAGTACTTC.

The rearrangement links TRBV5-1 to TRBJ2-1, with 7 bases lining up with TRBD1. V lost 4 bases to trimming and J lost 1 base; unmatched junction nucleotides: 11. The V gene's germline CDR1 is SGHRS and CDR2 YFSETQ. This CDR3 has 17 residues. The CDR3 sequence: CASSEYSRGSSYNEQFF. In DNA, the CDR3 is TGCGCCAGCAGCGAATACTCCAGGGGGTCGTCCTACAATGAGCAGTTCTTC. Combining the CDR3 with reference TRBV5-1 and TRBJ2-1 gives the whole variable domain KAGVTQTPRYLIKTRGQQVTLSCSPISGHRSVSWYQQTPGQGLQFLFEYFSETQRNKGNFPGRFSGRQFSNSRSEMNVSTLELGDSALYLCASSEYSRGSSYNEQFFGPGTRLTVL.

In its sample, this clonotype was seen a few times. The chain recombines TRBV4-2 with TRBJ2-7, with D unclear. Germline-derived CDR1 and CDR2 are LGHNA and YNFKEQ. The length of the CDR3 is 14 residues. V shed 1 base and J shed 2 bases, with 9 bases lying between them. The CDR3 DNA reads TGTGCCAGCAGCCAAGCTGAGACTGCCTACGAGCAGTACTTC. Its translation: CASSQAETAYEQYF.

The rearrangement links TRBV7-8 to TRBJ1-4; maybe TRBD1 (5 bases). Germline V gives CDR1 SGHVS, CDR2 FQNEAQ. V dropped 4 bases and J dropped 1 base, with 13 bases sitting between them. This CDR3 is 16 amino acids long. The CDR3 DNA is TGTGCCAGCAGCTGGGACCGGGTGGTAACTAATGAAAAACTGTTTTTT. This encodes CASSWDRVVTNEKLFF.

The chain has TRBV6-2 or TRBV6-3 and TRBJ2-1; 12 bases are a match to TRBD2. Looked up from germline, CDR1 is MNHEY and CDR2 is SVGEGT. The CDR3 sequence is 17 residues long. V was clipped by 5 bases and J by 4 bases; unmatched bases: 9. The CDR3, as DNA: TGTGCCAGCAGTGCACTCCTAGCGGGGGGGCGATACAATGAGCAGTTCTTC. Its protein is CASSALLAGGRYNEQFF.

The rearrangement uses TRBV25-1 and TRBJ2-7; D is ambiguous. V was pared by 1 base and J by 4 bases, with 5 bases between. This CDR3 is built from 12 residues. Germline values: CDR1 MGHDK, CDR2 SYGVNS. The CDR3 spells CASSESQYEQYF. CDR3 nucleotides: TGTGCCAGCAGTGAATCACAGTACGAGCAGTACTTC.

The J gene is TRBJ1-2, the V gene TRBV3-1; D is perhaps TRBD1 (6 bases). Trimming shortened V by 8 bases and J by 6 bases, and 19 bases separated the two germline ends. CDR3 length equals 14 residues. Germline loops: CDR1 LGHDT, CDR2 YNNKEL (reference sequence). The CDR3 here is CASSDWGAEDGYTF. The CDR3, as DNA: TGTGCCAGCTCCGACTGGGGGGCCGAAGATGGCTACACCTTC.

The chain employs TRBV4-1 and TRBJ1-1, with 12 bases lining up with TRBD1. J was trimmed by 5 bases and V by 6 bases; bases with no gene match: 13. The CDR3 is 17 amino acids. Per germline, CDR1 MGHRA and CDR2 YSYEKL. The CDR3, as DNA: TGCGCCAGCAGTTCCCCGGGACAGGGGGCCGGAGGGACTGAAGCTTTCTTT. Its translation: CASSSPGQGAGGTEAFF.

The chain links TRBV2 to TRBJ1-1, with D possibly being TRBD1 (5 bases). The CDR3 spans 12 residues. Trimming took 6 bases from V and 11 from J, leaving 16 bases between them. CDR1 is SNHLY and CDR2 is FYNNEI in the germline V gene. The CDR3 is CASRKGPGPAFF. CDR3 DNA: TGTGCCAGCAGGAAAGGGCCAGGGCCCGCTTTCTTT.

The V call is TRBV4-2, the J call TRBJ1-6; D is uncertain. Germline V gives CDR1 LGHNA, CDR2 YNFKEQ. The CDR3 is made up of 15 amino acids. V shed 0 bases and J shed 6 bases, with 9 bases lying between them. In nucleotides, the CDR3 is TGTGCCAGCAGCCAAGATAGGCACCCTAATTCACCCCTCCACTTT. Its protein product is CASSQDRHPNSPLHF.

To note about this clonotype: Mismatch with germline at one junction end may stem from a read error. The chain recombines TRBV4-1 with TRBJ2-7; perhaps TRBD2 as D (6 bases). The J call could be wrong; TRBJ2-5 is a better fit for the DNA end. Per the germline V gene, CDR1 is MGHRA and CDR2 is YSYEKL. The CDR3 totals 14 residues. Here the CDR3 reads CASSRLGGQGTQYF. The CDR3 coding sequence is TGCGCCAGCAGTCGACTAGGCGGCCAAGGGACCCAGTACTTC.

The chain has TRBV3-1 and TRBJ1-1, with 7 bases matching TRBD1. The CDR3 covers 13 residues. The germline V gene encodes CDR1 LGHDT and CDR2 YNNKEL (reference sequence). V dropped 4 bases and J dropped 3; count of bases not matched to a gene: 2. CDR3 loop: CASSLGTDTEAFF. CDR3 nucleotide sequence: TGTGCCAGCAGCCTTGGGACAGACACTGAAGCTTTCTTT.

The V and J genes are TRBV6-5 and TRBJ2-1, with 7 bases lining up with TRBD1. CDR1 and CDR2 (germline): MNHEY, SVGAGI. The CDR3 contains 16 residues. V gave up 6 bases and J gave up 4 bases; unmatched junction bases: 12. The CDR3 loop reads CASSLDRDSQYNEQFF. Written as DNA, the CDR3 is TGTGCCAGCAGCCTCGACCGGGACAGCCAATACAATGAGCAGTTCTTC.

The sample holds many counts of this clonotype. CDR3 loop: CASTGTSVVDTQYF. In DNA form, the CDR3 reads TGTGCCAGCACCGGGACTAGCGTGGTAGATACGCAGTATTTT. The V call is TRBV28, the J call TRBJ2-3; 10 nucleotides match TRBD2. Trimming at V came to 7 bases and at J to 5 bases, leaving 6 bases not matched to a gene. Germline lookup yields CDR1 MDHEN and CDR2 SYDVKM. There are 14 residues in the CDR3.

The chain recombines TRBV6-2 or TRBV6-3 with TRBJ2-7, with D perhaps matching TRBD2 (5 bases). Per germline, CDR1 MNHEY and CDR2 SVGEGT. The CDR3 sequence is 15 residues long. Trimming stripped 5 bases from V and 2 bases from J, with 16 bases between. The CDR3 loop reads CASSRQGSVTYEQYF. Written as DNA, the CDR3 is TGTGCCAGCAGTCGCCAAGGTAGCGTGACCTACGAGCAGTACTTC.

This clonotype was recorded once. The rearrangement joins TRBV10-3 to TRBJ2-6, with D unclear. Germline V gene sequence: CDR1 ENHRY, CDR2 SYGVKD. V was pared by 3 bases and J by 0 bases, with 6 bases between. CDR3 length: 15 residues. The CDR3 DNA sequence: TGTGCCATCAGTGACTATGGCTCTGGGGCCAACGTCCTGACTTTC. Translated: CAISDYGSGANVLTF.

The chain carries TRBV28 and TRBJ1-2; D is possibly TRBD1 (6 bases). The germline CDR1 and CDR2 sequences are MDHEN and SYDVKM. This CDR3 is built from 12 residues. V lost 11 bases and J lost 4, with 14 bases in between. The CDR3 DNA follows: TGTGCCCTGGGGACAACCGTCTATGGCTACACCTTC. Protein sequence: CALGTTVYGYTF.

In this sample, this clonotype turned up a few times. The chain uses TRBV18 and TRBJ2-5; the D gene is possibly TRBD1 (5 bases). This CDR3 comprises 14 residues. CDR1 and CDR2 from the germline V gene are KGHSH and LQKENI. V was cut by 0 bases and J by 3 bases, with 8 bases left in between. The CDR3 DNA reads as TGTGCCAGCTCACCACCGTCCAGGGAAGAGACCCAGTACTTC. It encodes CASSPPSREETQYF.

This clonotype was seen a single time. The chain carries TRBV20-1 and TRBJ2-7; TRBD1 agrees at 8 bases. There are 15 residues in the CDR3. Trimming took 0 bases from V and 3 from J; bases not matched to a gene: 7. Germline CDR1 DFQATT, CDR2 SNEGSKA (reference sequence). This chain's CDR3 is CSARDSRGRFYEQYF. In nucleotides, the CDR3 is TGCAGTGCTAGAGATAGCAGGGGGCGCTTCTACGAGCAGTACTTC.

J is TRBJ2-2 and V is TRBV4-1; the D is unclear. Trimming left V 1 base short and J 1 base short, with 7 bases between. The CDR3 runs to 15 residues. In germline, CDR1 is MGHRA, CDR2 YSYEKL. The CDR3 DNA is TGCGCCAGCAGCCAAGGGCGGCGGAACACCGGGGAGCTGTTTTTT. Residues: CASSQGRRNTGELFF.